This T cell receptor beta chain was recovered during a study of blood T cell repertoires in COVID-19. The repertoire was sequenced with immunoSEQ multiplex PCR; TCRdb's copy has only in-frame clones and lacks some. This sample carries about 24,000 clones, nearly 90% of them seen once, and the ten largest clones take approximately 19%. V lost 0 bases and J lost 4, with 17 bases in between. This CDR3 comprises 17 residues. In germline, CDR1 is MNHEY, CDR2 SMNVEV (reference sequence). The sequenced material came from peripheral blood. This receptor was obtained from a human donor in a cohort sampled during active COVID-19. The chain joins TRBV27 to TRBJ2-3, with D possibly TRBD1 on 7 matching bases. CDR3 DNA: TGTGCCAGCAGTTTATCAAATCCAGGGGGGCCCCCAGATACGCAGTATTTT. It encodes CASSLSNPGGPPDTQYF.